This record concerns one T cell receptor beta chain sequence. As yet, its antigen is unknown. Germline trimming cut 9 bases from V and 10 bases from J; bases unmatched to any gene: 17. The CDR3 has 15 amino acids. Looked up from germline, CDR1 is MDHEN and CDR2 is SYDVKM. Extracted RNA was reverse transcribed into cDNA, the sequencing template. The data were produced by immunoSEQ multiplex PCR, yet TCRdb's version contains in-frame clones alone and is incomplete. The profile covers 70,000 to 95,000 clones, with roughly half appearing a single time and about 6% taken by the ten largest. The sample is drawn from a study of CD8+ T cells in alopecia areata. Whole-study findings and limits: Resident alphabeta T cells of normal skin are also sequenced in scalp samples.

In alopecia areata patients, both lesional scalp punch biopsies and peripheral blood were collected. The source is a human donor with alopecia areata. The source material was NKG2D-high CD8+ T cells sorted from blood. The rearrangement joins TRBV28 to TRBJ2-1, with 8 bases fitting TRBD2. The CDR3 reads CASLRVAGLWREQFF. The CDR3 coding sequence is TGTGCCAGTTTGCGGGTAGCGGGATTGTGGCGGGAGCAGTTCTTC. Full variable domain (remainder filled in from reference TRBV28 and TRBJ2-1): DVKVTQSSRYLVKRTGEKVFLECVQDMDHENMFWYRQDPGLGLRLIYFSYDVKMKEKGDIPEGYSVSREKKERFSLILESASTNQTSMYLCASLRVAGLWREQFFGPGTRLTVL.